The subject of this entry is one T cell receptor beta chain. What it recognizes is unknown. The data derive from a study of shared clonotypes between healthy human individuals. About the study: The plates for each donor numbered three CD4 naive, three CD4 memory, two CD8 naive and one CD8 memory. Study findings and constraints: Some naive CD4 clonotypes, roughly 5%, turned up in common across a few donors.

The naive CD8 fraction comprised CD45RO-negative cells positively selected for CCR7 and excluded terminally differentiated effector memory CD45RA+ cells. Study donors comprised healthy, HIV-negative adults devoid of recent acute infection or vaccination. Generated by immunoSEQ multiplex PCR, the TCRdb table keeps only in-frame clones and is missing some. The table lists roughly 590,000 clones, over 95% of them singletons. CDR1 is MNHEY, CDR2 SMNVEV, per germline (reference sequence). CDR3 length equals 15 residues. The V gene end was trimmed by 2 bases and the J gene end by 5 bases; junction bases not matched to a gene: 5.

This receptor was identified in a woman aged 25 to 39 in good health. Sample: naive CD8+ T cells sorted from blood. J is TRBJ2-5 and V is TRBV27, with 10 bases lining up with TRBD2. This CDR3 reads CASSLVLAGVETQYF. DNA of the CDR3: TGTGCCAGCAGTTTAGTCCTAGCGGGAGTGGAGACCCAGTACTTC.